The 17 T cell receptor beta chains below all came from one sample that was sequenced in a study of sequential checkpoint blockade in melanoma. Measured with immunoSEQ multiplex PCR; TCRdb has only the in-frame clones, and not every one. This table holds approximately 13,000 clones, 76% found once. Treatment meaning: randomized to nivolumab then ipilimumab (arm A) or the reverse (arm B). The starting material was CD8+ T cells sorted from blood (inferred from file names), obtained from a patient given nivolumab and ipilimumab in sequence. The origin of the receptors is a human patient with melanoma. Some clones in this sample may be carry-over from other donors' samples.

V gene TRBV5-1 combines with J gene TRBJ2-1; 8 bases are a match to TRBD1. The germline V gene has CDR1 SGHRS and CDR2 YFSETQ. The junction had 5 bases not matched to a gene; V was cut back by 2 bases and J by 4 bases. The CDR3 contains 15 residues. The CDR3: CASSLQGGQYNEQFF. CDR3 in DNA: TGCGCCAGCAGCTTACAGGGGGGCCAATACAATGAGCAGTTCTTC.

The J gene is TRBJ2-5, the V gene TRBV13, with 13 bases aligning to TRBD2. V dropped 5 bases and J dropped 2; count of bases not matched to a gene: 5. CDR3 length equals 16 residues. Germline V gene sequence: CDR1 PRHDT, CDR2 FYEKMQ (reference sequence). CDR3 DNA sequence: TGTGCCAGCAGCCCGAGGACTAGCGGGGGTCAAGAGACCCAGTACTTC. Residues: CASSPRTSGGQETQYF.

The chain combines TRBV7-8 with TRBJ1-2, with D maybe TRBD1 (6 bases). Germline V gene lookup returns CDR1 SGHVS and CDR2 FQNEAQ. The V and J ends lost 3 bases and 0 bases respectively, with 8 bases between them. The CDR3 has 14 residues. The CDR3 DNA reads as TGTGCCAGCAGCTTGGACAGCCCTAACTATGGCTACACCTTC. Translation gives CASSLDSPNYGYTF.

The chain joins TRBV10-3 to TRBJ1-3; tentative D call: TRBD1 (6 bases). Trimming left V 6 bases short and J 1 base short, with 16 bases between. The CDR3 is made up of 16 amino acids. Germline V gene lookup returns CDR1 ENHRY and CDR2 SYGVKD. The CDR3 region has the DNA TGTGCCATCAGGTCCTATTTACAGGGTTCTGGAAACACCATATATTTT. Its translation is CAIRSYLQGSGNTIYF.

J is TRBJ2-1 and V is TRBV9, with D unresolved. This CDR3 comprises 12 residues. Per germline, CDR1 SGDLS and CDR2 YYNGEE. Trimming removed 0 bases at V and 10 bases at J, with 8 bases between. CDR3 DNA sequence: TGTGCCAGCAGCGTAGGCGGTTCGGAGCAGTTCTTC. Protein sequence: CASSVGGSEQFF.

This rearrangement joins TRBV7-8 to TRBJ1-4; tentatively, D is TRBD1 (5 bases). Between the trimmed V and J ends, which lost 5 bases and 8 bases, there was a span of 24 bases. Germline loops: CDR1 SGHVS, CDR2 FQNEAQ. CDR3 length: 17 residues. CDR3 region: CASSRFGRQSFREKLFF. The CDR3 DNA sequence: TGTGCCAGCAGCCGATTCGGGCGACAGTCGTTTAGGGAAAAACTGTTTTTT.

The genes are TRBV28 and TRBJ1-5, with D possibly TRBD1 on 5 matching bases. The CDR3 spans 14 residues. V lost 5 bases, J lost 5 bases, and 13 bases lay in between. The germline gives CDR1 MDHEN, CDR2 SYDVKM. Here the CDR3 reads CASSHGGRYQPQHF. The CDR3 coding sequence is TGTGCCAGCAGTCACGGGGGGAGATATCAGCCCCAGCATTTT.

This clone was seen a few times. The chain combines TRBV15 with TRBJ1-4; 7 positions agree with TRBD1. J gave up 7 bases and V 0 bases, and 5 bases lay outside the gene matches. The CDR3 has 15 residues. Germline lookup yields CDR1 LNHNV and CDR2 YYDKDF (reference sequence). The CDR3 nucleotides are TGTGCCACCAGCAGAGATAACAGGGGAACTGAAAAACTGTTTTTT. Encoded protein: CATSRDNRGTEKLFF.

The chain employs TRBV28 and TRBJ2-1; 12 bases line up with TRBD2. This CDR3 has 15 amino acids. The J segment lost 2 bases and the V segment lost 5 bases, leaving 1 base of the junction unmatched. Germline V gene sequence: CDR1 MDHEN, CDR2 SYDVKM. The chain's CDR3 is CASSLAGGPYNEQFF. The CDR3 DNA reads TGTGCCAGCAGTCTAGCGGGGGGGCCCTACAATGAGCAGTTCTTC.

The chain joins TRBV5-1 to TRBJ1-5; TRBD1 matches at 11 bases. After removal of 0 bases from V and 5 bases from J, the junction contained 4 bases not matched to a gene. Germline CDR1 reads SGHRS; CDR2 reads YFSETQ. This CDR3 contains 16 residues. The CDR3 loop reads CASSLGTGGSHQPQHF. The CDR3 nucleotides read TGCGCCAGCAGCTTGGGGACAGGGGGCTCCCATCAGCCCCAGCATTTT.

This clone has just a few counts. The chain employs TRBV6-1 and TRBJ1-4; no definite D call. Germline lookup yields CDR1 MNHNS and CDR2 SASEGT. V was clipped by 4 bases and J by 0 bases, with 12 bases between them. The CDR3 contains 16 residues. CDR3 sequence (DNA): TGTGCCAGCAGTGCTGAGGTCGCAGCAACTAATGAAAAACTGTTTTTT. Translated: CASSAEVAATNEKLFF.

The chain employs TRBV2 and TRBJ1-1, with D hard to call. This CDR3 is 12 amino acids long. Per the germline V gene, CDR1 is SNHLY and CDR2 is FYNNEI. Trimming shortened V by 4 bases and J by 6 bases, and 9 bases separated the two germline ends. The CDR3 DNA sequence: TGTGCCAGCAGTGGAGGGTATGCTGAAGCTTTCTTT. Its protein is CASSGGYAEAFF.

CDR3 protein: CASSPRDSEFSGNTIYF. The DNA for the CDR3 is TGTGCCAGCAGCCCCCGGGACAGCGAGTTCTCTGGAAACACCATATATTTT. This chain links TRBV4-2 with TRBJ1-3, with 7 bases matching TRBD1. There are 17 residues in the CDR3. V was clipped by 4 bases and J by 0 bases; unmatched bases: 9. The germline gives CDR1 LGHNA, CDR2 YNFKEQ.

The chain is built from TRBV11-2 and TRBJ1-5; tentative D call: TRBD1 (5 bases). V was pared by 3 bases and J by 4 bases, with 7 bases between. This CDR3 has 13 residues. Germline lookup yields CDR1 SGHAT and CDR2 FQNNGV. The CDR3 sequence is CASSFGGNQPQHF. The CDR3 bases are TGTGCCAGCAGCTTCGGGGGTAATCAGCCCCAGCATTTT.

For this clone: This probably arose from a read error, given a far larger clone one base away. This chain connects TRBV7-2 to TRBJ2-5, with D maybe TRBD2 (6 bases). The end of the DNA aligns better with TRBJ2-7, so the J call may be wrong. Germline lookup yields CDR1 SGHTA and CDR2 FQGNSA. The CDR3 totals 15 residues. CDR3 sequence (DNA): TGTGCCAGCAGCTTTTGGGACTGGGGGGACTACGAGCAGTACTTC. Its translation: CASSFWDWGDYEQYF.

V usage is TRBV7-9 and J usage is TRBJ2-5, with TRBD1 as a possible D gene (5 bases). TRBJ2-7 explains the end of the DNA better; the J call may be wrong. Germline V gives CDR1 SEHNR, CDR2 FQNEAQ (reference sequence). The CDR3 has 13 amino acids. The CDR3 spells CASSLPGSREQYF. DNA of the CDR3: TGTGCCAGCAGCTTACCAGGGTCCCGCGAGCAGTACTTC.

This rearrangement joins TRBV30 to TRBJ2-2; D is uncertain. Germline V gene data show CDR1 as GTSNPN and CDR2 as SVGIG (reference sequence). The CDR3 is 14 residues long. V was pared by 3 bases and J by 7 bases, with 15 bases between. CDR3 in amino acids: CAWRRSVQVGELFF. CDR3 sequence (DNA): TGTGCCTGGAGGCGCTCGGTGCAGGTCGGGGAGCTGTTTTTT.